The 29 T cell receptor beta chains reported below all come from one sample, sequenced in a study of beta chain features in type 1 diabetes. Expressed TCRB transcripts were sequenced because the entire RNA isolate underwent reverse transcription. The protocol was immunoSEQ multiplex PCR, while the TCRdb copy is restricted to in-frame clones and leaves out a portion. The table includes hundreds of thousands of clones, around 13% detected once. Sequencing was carried out using naive CD4+ T cells from blood. All receptors derive from a man aged 18 to 29 in good health.

This clone has just a few counts. The chain links TRBV7-9 to TRBJ1-5; D gene uncertain. V was trimmed by 5 bases and J by 5 bases, leaving 7 bases between them. CDR1 and CDR2 from the germline V gene are SEHNR and FQNEAQ (reference sequence). This CDR3 comprises 12 residues. The CDR3 DNA sequence: TGTGCCAGCAGCCTCTACGATCAGCCCCAGCATTTT. The encoded protein is CASSLYDQPQHF.

The CDR3 loop reads CASSSGTAPYEQYF. The CDR3 DNA reads TGTGCCAGCAGCTCCGGGACAGCCCCCTACGAGCAGTACTTC. The chain recombines TRBV5-4 with TRBJ2-7; TRBD1 aligns across 7 bases. Per the germline V gene, CDR1 is SGHNT and CDR2 is YYREEE (reference sequence). V trimming: 3 bases; J trimming: 2 bases; junction bases outside the gene matches: 5. The CDR3 consists of 14 residues.

The rearrangement joins TRBV11-2 to TRBJ2-7; 7 nucleotides line up with TRBD2. J was trimmed by 3 bases and V by 3 bases; bases with no gene match: 5. CDR1 and CDR2 from the germline V gene are SGHAT and FQNNGV. The CDR3 runs to 14 residues. CDR3 amino acids: CASSFGPSGYEQYF. In DNA, the CDR3 is TGTGCCAGCAGCTTTGGTCCTAGCGGCTACGAGCAGTACTTC.

The chain couples TRBV7-2 to TRBJ1-5; 8 bases are shared with TRBD1. Losses at the gene ends were 4 bases for V and 6 bases for J; bases not matched to a gene: 5. Germline V gene lookup returns CDR1 SGHTA and CDR2 FQGNSA. The CDR3 is made up of 14 amino acids. The CDR3 DNA reads TGTGCCAGCAGCTCAGCAGGGGGCGGTCAGCCCCAGCATTTT. This encodes CASSSAGGGQPQHF.

The chain is built from TRBV4-3 and TRBJ1-4; D unresolved. Per germline, CDR1 LGHNA and CDR2 YSLEER. Trimming shortened V by 1 base and J by 8 bases, and 8 bases separated the two germline ends. CDR3 length: 13 amino acids. CDR3 residues: CASSQGGLEKLFF. The CDR3 coding sequence is TGCGCCAGCAGCCAAGGAGGGTTGGAAAAACTGTTTTTT.

The J gene is TRBJ2-2, the V gene TRBV18; D is uncertain. The germline V gene has CDR1 KGHSH and CDR2 LQKENI. V shed 0 bases and J shed 3 bases, with 5 bases lying between them. The CDR3 is 14 residues long. The chain's CDR3 is CASSPPLDTGELFF. CDR3 nucleotides: TGTGCCAGCTCACCACCCCTCGACACCGGGGAGCTGTTTTTT.

The CDR3 spells CAWSIDSGGKNIQYF. The CDR3 DNA is TGTGCCTGGAGTATCGACAGCGGGGGCAAAAACATTCAGTACTTC. The V and J genes are TRBV30 and TRBJ2-4; TRBD2 aligns across 8 bases. The CDR3 covers 15 residues. Germline V lookup: CDR1 GTSNPN, CDR2 SVGIG (reference sequence). V was pared by 2 bases and J by 3 bases, with 6 bases of the junction left unmatched.

This clone has more than one count but fewer than ten. V gene TRBV27 combines with J gene TRBJ2-1; no clear D gene. The ends were cut back, 5 bases at V and 9 bases at J, with 11 bases in the middle. This CDR3 spans 12 amino acids. Germline CDR1 is MNHEY and CDR2 is SMNVEV (reference sequence). This CDR3 is CASSARLSEQFF. The CDR3 region has the DNA TGTGCCAGCAGTGCCCGTTTGAGTGAGCAGTTCTTC.

V and J are TRBV11-1 and TRBJ2-2; TRBD2 is a possible D gene (6 bases). The CDR3 has 17 amino acids. CDR1 is SGHAT and CDR2 is FQDESV in the germline V gene (reference sequence). V was shortened by 8 bases and J by 2 bases, with 21 bases between the two germline ends. The CDR3 loop reads CASGRDGGTRNTGELFF. The CDR3 DNA reads as TGTGCCAGCGGAAGGGACGGCGGGACGAGAAACACCGGGGAGCTGTTTTTT.

This clone has only a few counts. The rearrangement uses TRBV9 and TRBJ1-2, with 12 bases aligning to TRBD1. The germline CDR1 and CDR2 sequences are SGDLS and YYNGEE. The CDR3 sequence is 17 residues long. The V and J ends lost 6 bases and 4 bases, in that order; junction bases with no gene match: 13. DNA for the CDR3: TGTGCCAGCAAAGAGTTGGGACAGGGGGCGCTTAGCTATGGCTACACCTTC. This codes for CASKELGQGALSYGYTF.

This clone came up a few times. The CDR3 sequence is CASSLTNVRRNYGYTF. The CDR3 DNA follows: TGTGCCAGCTCACTTACTAATGTAAGGAGAAACTATGGCTACACCTTC. This rearrangement joins TRBV18 to TRBJ1-2; D is ambiguous. Trimming took 4 bases from V and 2 from J, leaving 17 bases between them. This CDR3 has 16 residues. CDR1 is KGHSH, CDR2 LQKENI, per germline.

There are a few counts of this clone. The rearrangement joins TRBV29-1 to TRBJ2-1; D is unclear. This CDR3 region has 13 residues. Germline V gene sequence: CDR1 SQVTM, CDR2 ANQGSEA. Trimming stripped 0 bases from V and 9 bases from J, with 12 bases between. The CDR3: CSVEDRQNPEQFF. CDR3 coding DNA: TGCAGCGTTGAAGATCGCCAGAACCCTGAGCAGTTCTTC.

This clone was detected a few times. The chain joins TRBV19 to TRBJ1-1; no clear D gene. V was cut by 3 bases and J by 0 bases, with 8 bases left in between. CDR3 size: 14 residues. Germline V gene lookup returns CDR1 LNHDA and CDR2 SQIVND (reference sequence). CDR3 DNA sequence: TGTGCCAGTAGTATGGAGGGTTTGAACACTGAAGCTTTCTTT. Residues: CASSMEGLNTEAFF.

This chain connects TRBV5-6 to TRBJ2-6; D is uncertain. The CDR3 runs 14 residues. The V and J ends lost 2 bases and 2 bases respectively, with 5 bases between them. The germline gives CDR1 SGHDT, CDR2 YYEEEE. In nucleotides, the CDR3 is TGTGCCAGCAGCTTTCGAGCTGGGGCCAACGTCCTGACTTTC. Residues: CASSFRAGANVLTF.

The chain combines TRBV30 with TRBJ1-5, with 8 bases that match TRBD1. Germline lookup yields CDR1 GTSNPN and CDR2 SVGIG (reference sequence). V gave up 4 bases and J gave up 6 bases; unmatched junction bases: 14. This CDR3 spans 16 amino acids. The CDR3 reads CAWNGQGRSARQPQHF. CDR3 coding DNA: TGTGCCTGGAACGGACAGGGAAGGTCCGCACGTCAGCCCCAGCATTTT.

The chain couples TRBV7-2 to TRBJ2-5; D is ambiguous. Trimming stripped 5 bases from V and 5 bases from J, with 15 bases between. Germline assignment: CDR1 SGHTA and CDR2 FQGNSA. The CDR3 is 14 amino acids. CDR3 residues: CASSTSRVEETQYF. The CDR3 DNA follows: TGTGCCAGCAGCACCAGCCGGGTCGAGGAGACCCAGTACTTC. The whole variable domain, filled in from reference TRBV7-2 and TRBJ2-5, reads GAGVSQSPSNKVTEKGKDVELRCDPISGHTALYWYRQSLGQGLEFLIYFQGNSAPDKSGLPSDRFSAERTGGSVSTLTIQRTQQEDSAVYLCASSTSRVEETQYFGPGTRLLVL.

The chain employs TRBV4-3 and TRBJ1-5; D remains unclear. Germline V gene data show CDR1 as LGHNA and CDR2 as YSLEER. The CDR3 is 15 residues long. Trimming stripped 0 bases from V and 3 bases from J, with 9 bases between. CDR3 protein: CASSQDRRPNQPQHF. The CDR3 nucleotides are TGCGCCAGCAGCCAAGATAGGAGGCCCAATCAGCCCCAGCATTTT.

This clone was seen more than once but under ten times. This chain links TRBV7-9 with TRBJ2-1; D possibly corresponds to TRBD2 (5 bases). V gave up 1 base and J gave up 3 bases, with 10 bases separating them. CDR1 and CDR2 from the germline V gene are SEHNR and FQNEAQ (reference sequence). CDR3 length: 15 amino acids. Written as DNA, the CDR3 is TGTGCCAGCAGCTTAGGTGGCGGGCGCTACAATGAGCAGTTCTTC. Protein sequence: CASSLGGGRYNEQFF. The full variable domain, its missing parts supplied by reference TRBV7-9 and TRBJ2-1, is DTGVSQNPRHKITKRGQNVTFRCDPISEHNRLYWYRQTLGQGPEFLTYFQNEAQLEKSRLLSDRFSAERPKGSFSTLEIQRTEQGDSAMYLCASSLGGGRYNEQFFGPGTRLTVL.

The rearrangement joins TRBV19 to TRBJ2-5, with TRBD1 identical over 7 bases. The CDR3 spans 14 residues. J was trimmed by 3 bases and V by 4 bases; bases with no gene match: 5. The germline V gene has CDR1 LNHDA and CDR2 SQIVND (reference sequence). The chain's CDR3 is CASSTGTAEETQYF. DNA of the CDR3: TGTGCCAGTAGTACCGGGACAGCTGAAGAGACCCAGTACTTC.

This clone showed up just a few times. The chain joins TRBV30 to TRBJ1-2, with no clear D. There are 12 residues in the CDR3. V was cut by 0 bases and J by 8 bases, with 10 bases left in between. Looked up from germline, CDR1 is GTSNPN and CDR2 is SVGIG (reference sequence). The CDR3: CAWSVSEEGYTF. The CDR3 nucleotides read TGTGCCTGGAGTGTCTCGGAGGAGGGCTACACCTTC.

This clone was found many times. V is TRBV30 and J is TRBJ2-2; D gene unclear. The length of the CDR3 is 11 residues. The V and J ends lost 3 bases and 6 bases respectively, with 5 bases between them. Germline V gene sequence: CDR1 GTSNPN, CDR2 SVGIG (reference sequence). The CDR3: CAWRTAGELFF. In DNA, the CDR3 is TGTGCCTGGAGAACGGCCGGGGAGCTGTTTTTT.

This clone was seen more than once but under ten times. In the same sample, other DNA sequences code for this CDR3. This rearrangement joins TRBV9 to TRBJ2-2, with a weak D call TRBD2 (6 bases). The germline V gene has CDR1 SGDLS and CDR2 YYNGEE. V gave up 1 base and J gave up 4 bases, with 8 bases separating them. The CDR3 has 14 residues. The CDR3 DNA reads TGTGCCAGCAGCGTAACGGGGGTCACCGGGGAGCTGTTTTTT. Protein: CASSVTGVTGELFF.

A few counts support this clone. The rearrangement links TRBV6-5 to TRBJ1-2; D may be TRBD1 (5 bases). This CDR3 spans 15 amino acids. The germline V gene has CDR1 MNHEY and CDR2 SVGAGI. V was clipped by 4 bases and J by 0 bases, with 12 bases between them. The DNA of the CDR3 is TGTGCCAGCAGTTCCCCCAGGGAGGCTAACTATGGCTACACCTTC. The encoded protein is CASSSPREANYGYTF.

The chain employs TRBV7-2 and TRBJ1-6, with 9 bases that match TRBD1. The CDR3 extends over 18 amino acids. Germline V lookup: CDR1 SGHTA, CDR2 FQGNSA. With 4 bases clipped from V and 10 bases from J, the junction kept 17 bases outside the gene matches. The CDR3 DNA reads TGTGCCAGCAGCTGGAGCCCGGGACAGGGTCTTTCGGGATCACCCCTCCACTTT. Translated, it gives CASSWSPGQGLSGSPLHF. Full variable domain (outside the CDR3, taken from reference TRBV7-2 and TRBJ1-6): GAGVSQSPSNKVTEKGKDVELRCDPISGHTALYWYRQSLGQGLEFLIYFQGNSAPDKSGLPSDRFSAERTGGSVSTLTIQRTQQEDSAVYLCASSWSPGQGLSGSPLHFGNGTRLTVT.

This clone showed up just a few times. This same CDR3 is encoded by further DNA sequences in the sample. The V call is TRBV5-4, the J call TRBJ1-1; no clear D gene. Germline-derived CDR1 and CDR2 are SGHNT and YYREEE (reference sequence). The CDR3 sequence is 14 residues long. Trimming left V 0 bases short and J 1 base short, with 7 bases between. CDR3 sequence reads: CASSLGQTNTEAFF. The DNA for the CDR3 is TGTGCCAGCAGCTTGGGACAAACGAACACTGAAGCTTTCTTT. The whole variable domain, filled in from reference TRBV5-4 and TRBJ1-1, reads ETGVTQSPTHLIKTRGQQVTLRCSSQSGHNTVSWYQQALGQGPQFIFQYYREEENGRGNFPPRFSGLQFPNYSSELNVNALELDDSALYLCASSLGQTNTEAFFGQGTRLTVV.

This clone has ten or more counts. The sample has other DNA sequences that encode this CDR3 too. V gene TRBV30 combines with J gene TRBJ2-7; the D gene is possibly TRBD2 (5 bases). CDR1 is GTSNPN, CDR2 SVGIG, per germline (reference sequence). V dropped 0 bases and J dropped 3 bases, with 6 bases sitting between them. CDR3 length: 12 amino acids. This CDR3 reads CAWSVRGYEQYF. CDR3 nucleotides: TGTGCCTGGAGTGTACGGGGCTACGAGCAGTACTTC.

CDR3 coding DNA: TGTGCCAGCATGATCGCCGGTACCTACGAGCAGTACTTC. It codes for CASMIAGTYEQYF. V gene TRBV6-5 combines with J gene TRBJ2-7, with D unclear. The germline gives CDR1 MNHEY, CDR2 SVGAGI. Trimming removed 7 bases at V and 2 bases at J, with 12 bases between. This CDR3 has 13 amino acids.

This clone was found a few times. The rearrangement links TRBV10-3 to TRBJ2-3; possible D gene TRBD2, 6 bases. CDR1 is ENHRY and CDR2 is SYGVKD in the germline V gene. The CDR3 length is 16 residues. V was clipped by 3 bases and J by 11 bases, with 24 bases between them. The CDR3 here is CAISDEVALAQGRQYF. DNA of the CDR3: TGTGCCATCAGTGATGAAGTGGCCCTAGCGCAAGGCCGGCAGTATTTT.

There are a few counts of this clone. This chain joins TRBV7-3 and TRBJ2-7; D is unresolved. V was clipped by 5 bases and J by 0 bases, with 11 bases between them. CDR1 SGHTA and CDR2 FQGTGA come from the germline V gene. The CDR3 totals 14 residues. The CDR3 DNA reads TGTGCCAGCAGCCAATTTTCGAGCTCCTACGAGCAGTACTTC. Translated, it gives CASSQFSSSYEQYF. The whole variable domain, remainder taken from reference TRBV7-3 and TRBJ2-7, is GAGVSQTPSNKVTEKGKYVELRCDPISGHTALYWYRQSLGQGPEFLIYFQGTGAADDSGLPNDRFFAVRPEGSVSTLKIQRTERGDSAVYLCASSQFSSSYEQYFGPGTRLTVT.